One sample yielded the 27 T cell receptor beta chains listed below, sequenced in a study of cytomegalovirus exposure and HLA in healthy donors. Vbeta (60) and Jbeta (13) primers were used in the PCR. The table came from immunoSEQ multiplex PCR; TCRdb's copy has only in-frame clones and leaves some out. The repertoire includes 150,000 to 200,000 clones, around 86% of them detected once, and 1.5% to 2% sits in the top ten. The material sequenced was PBMCs. The receptor set was obtained from a woman aged 18 to 35 in good health and CMV-seronegative.

This clone was found once. The rearrangement links TRBV25-1 to TRBJ1-1, with 9 bases that match TRBD1. Germline CDR1 and CDR2: MGHDK and SYGVNS. The CDR3 loop spans 13 amino acids. Trimming removed 4 bases from V and 5 bases from J; junction bases left unmatched: 2. The CDR3: CASSGTGETEAFF. DNA of the CDR3: TGTGCCAGCAGTGGGACAGGGGAAACTGAAGCTTTCTTT.

The chain couples TRBV4-1 to TRBJ1-1; the match to TRBD1 covers 10 bases. The V segment lost 3 bases and the J segment 3 bases; nucleotides outside the gene matches: 4. This CDR3 spans 15 amino acids. CDR1 and CDR2 (germline): MGHRA, YSYEKL. The chain's CDR3 is CASSHWTGGYTEAFF. CDR3 coding DNA: TGCGCCAGCAGCCATTGGACAGGGGGTTACACTGAAGCTTTCTTT.

This chain uses TRBV7-2 with TRBJ2-7, with 9 bases aligning to TRBD1. V was clipped by 5 bases and J by 5 bases; unmatched bases: 13. The CDR3 loop spans 16 amino acids. Germline lookup yields CDR1 SGHTA and CDR2 FQGNSA. The CDR3 here is CASSPNPGQGRHEQYF. CDR3 DNA: TGTGCCAGCAGCCCTAACCCCGGACAGGGGAGGCACGAGCAGTACTTC.

The gene calls are TRBV7-9 and TRBJ1-2; D unresolved. The CDR3 contains 13 residues. V gave up 1 base and J gave up 2 bases, with 5 bases separating them. Germline CDR1 reads SEHNR; CDR2 reads FQNEAQ (reference sequence). The CDR3: CASSLGQNYGYTF. CDR3 in DNA: TGTGCCAGCAGCTTAGGGCAGAACTATGGCTACACCTTC.

V usage is TRBV5-6 and J usage is TRBJ2-7, with TRBD2 as a possible D gene (6 bases). In germline, CDR1 is SGHDT, CDR2 YYEEEE. The length of the CDR3 is 16 residues. Trimming cost V 0 bases and J 3 bases, with 16 bases left between them. CDR3 coding DNA: TGTGCCAGCAGCTTGGCGGGGGTGGGACCTATCTACGAGCAGTACTTC. Its translation is CASSLAGVGPIYEQYF.

The chain carries TRBV28 and TRBJ1-6, with a possible D match to TRBD1 (5 bases). The CDR3 is 17 residues long. Per the germline V gene, CDR1 is MDHEN and CDR2 is SYDVKM. The V end was cut by 2 bases, the J end by 6 bases, with 17 bases between. The CDR3 sequence is CASSLGSGVRGNSPLHF. For the CDR3, the DNA is TGTGCCAGCAGTTTAGGGTCGGGGGTTAGGGGTAATTCACCCCTCCACTTT.

This clone was detected only once. This chain connects TRBV5-4 to TRBJ2-3; 7 positions match TRBD1. In germline, CDR1 is SGHNT, CDR2 YYREEE (reference sequence). This CDR3 spans 15 amino acids. V was pared by 4 bases and J by 0 bases, with 5 bases of the junction left unmatched. CDR3 bases: TGTGCCAGCAGCGGGACAGCCCTAAGCACAGATACGCAGTATTTT. Translated: CASSGTALSTDTQYF.

The rearrangement links TRBV28 to TRBJ2-7, with TRBD2 matching 13 bases. Trimming removed 1 base from V and 5 bases from J; junction bases left unmatched: 8. Looked up from germline, CDR1 is MDHEN and CDR2 is SYDVKM. The CDR3 contains 17 residues. This CDR3 is CASSLSLGTSGAHEQYF. CDR3 sequence (DNA): TGTGCCAGCAGTTTATCATTAGGGACTAGCGGGGCCCACGAGCAGTACTTC.

This chain joins TRBV7-2 and TRBJ1-1, with 7 bases that match TRBD1. Trimming cost V 1 base and J 1 base; bases outside gene matches: 3. Germline assignment: CDR1 SGHTA and CDR2 FQGNSA. The CDR3 length is 15 residues. This chain's CDR3 is CASSLEGGRNTEAFF. The DNA for the CDR3 is TGTGCCAGCAGCTTAGAAGGGGGCCGGAACACTGAAGCTTTCTTT.

The gene calls are TRBV10-1 and TRBJ2-3, with 7 bases that match TRBD1. Unmatched junction bases numbered 14, after V lost 2 bases and J lost 3 bases. CDR3 length: 18 amino acids. CDR1 and CDR2 from the germline V gene are WNHNN and SYGVQD (reference sequence). The CDR3 coding sequence is TGCGCCAGCAGTGAGGTTGACAGGGCGACCGGTTTTACAGATACGCAGTATTTT. Protein product: CASSEVDRATGFTDTQYF.

The J gene is TRBJ1-5, the V gene TRBV19, with 7 bases matching TRBD1. This CDR3 region has 14 residues. V was pared by 7 bases and J by 7 bases, with 10 bases of the junction left unmatched. Germline V gene sequence: CDR1 LNHDA, CDR2 SQIVND (reference sequence). CDR3 nucleotide sequence: TGTGCCAGTACCCCCCAGGGGGGAAGGCAGCCCCAGCATTTT. Residues: CASTPQGGRQPQHF.

The chain links TRBV5-1 to TRBJ2-5, with 7 bases lining up with TRBD1. The V segment lost 3 bases and the J segment 1 base; nucleotides outside the gene matches: 3. The CDR3 runs 14 residues. Germline CDR1 and CDR2: SGHRS and YFSETQ. The CDR3 sequence: CASSSTGAQETQYF. The CDR3 DNA follows: TGCGCCAGCAGCTCCACAGGGGCCCAAGAGACCCAGTACTTC.

The rearrangement links TRBV4-1 to TRBJ2-5; tentatively, D is TRBD1 (6 bases). The J call may be wrong; the DNA end is better matched by TRBJ2-7. The V gene's germline CDR1 is MGHRA and CDR2 YSYEKL. This CDR3 is built from 18 residues. The CDR3 DNA sequence: TGCGCCAGCAGCCAAGTGGCGGGCTCAGGGGTCAGCTCCTACGAGCAGTACTTC. As protein: CASSQVAGSGVSSYEQYF.

CDR3 loop: CASSLFTPYEQYF. Here the CDR3 DNA reads TGTGCCAGCAGTTTATTCACTCCCTACGAGCAGTACTTC. The chain employs TRBV7-9 and TRBJ2-5; D remains unclear. The J call may be faulty, since TRBJ2-7 better matches the DNA end. The CDR3 sequence is 13 residues long. Germline V CDR1 and CDR2: SEHNR, FQNEAQ (reference sequence).

The V and J genes are TRBV4-3 and TRBJ2-7; D gene uncertain. With 0 bases removed from V and 3 bases from J, the gap between germline ends came to 12 bases. Germline V gene data show CDR1 as LGHNA and CDR2 as YSLEER. CDR3 length equals 15 residues. Here the CDR3 DNA reads TGCGCCAGCAGCCAAGAACGAGGCGCATACTACGAGCAGTACTTC. The encoded protein is CASSQERGAYYEQYF.

The rearrangement links TRBV6-5 to TRBJ2-1, with D uncertain. Trimming pared 0 bases from V and 4 bases from J, leaving 10 bases between. Germline CDR1 and CDR2: MNHEY and SVGAGI. The CDR3 has 15 amino acids. CDR3 region: CASSYSSSGYNEQFF. The CDR3 region has the DNA TGTGCCAGCAGTTACTCCAGCTCGGGTTACAATGAGCAGTTCTTC.

The genes are TRBV6-4 and TRBJ1-2; D may be TRBD1 (5 bases). CDR1 MRHNA and CDR2 SNTAGT come from the germline V gene. This CDR3 has 17 amino acids. V lost 4 bases and J 6 bases, leaving 24 bases between the germline ends. The CDR3 DNA reads as TGTGCCAGCAGTGCTCAAGGCGACAGCCCGGGAGAGGATGGCTACACCTTC. The encoded protein is CASSAQGDSPGEDGYTF.

The chain uses TRBV5-1 and TRBJ2-3, with D unclear. The CDR3 consists of 15 residues. Per the germline V gene, CDR1 is SGHRS and CDR2 is YFSETQ. Trimming cost V 0 bases and J 0 bases, with 8 bases left between them. CDR3 in amino acids: CASSLEKRSTDTQYF. The CDR3 nucleotides are TGCGCCAGCAGCTTGGAGAAGCGAAGCACAGATACGCAGTATTTT. The full variable domain, with the rest looked up from reference TRBV5-1 and TRBJ2-3, is KAGVTQTPRYLIKTRGQQVTLSCSPISGHRSVSWYQQTPGQGLQFLFEYFSETQRNKGNFPGRFSGRQFSNSRSEMNVSTLELGDSALYLCASSLEKRSTDTQYFGPGTRLTVL.

The chain carries TRBV2 and TRBJ2-7; D possibly corresponds to TRBD1 (6 bases). The CDR3 contains 14 residues. The germline V and J ends were trimmed by 2 bases and 0 bases, with 8 bases remaining between them. Looked up from germline, CDR1 is SNHLY and CDR2 is FYNNEI. The CDR3 is CASSERGISYEQYF. CDR3 bases: TGTGCCAGCAGTGAAAGGGGGATCTCCTACGAGCAGTACTTC.

CDR3 region: CASSITPGGNTDTQYF. Written as DNA, the CDR3 is TGTGCCAGCAGCATCACCCCGGGGGGGAACACAGATACGCAGTATTTT. The chain recombines TRBV9 with TRBJ2-3; 8 nucleotides align to TRBD2. The CDR3 is 16 residues long. J lost 2 bases, V lost 4 bases, and 9 bases had no gene match. CDR1 is SGDLS, CDR2 YYNGEE, per germline.

The genes are TRBV6-5 and TRBJ1-6; no clear D. The CDR3 covers 15 residues. The germline CDR1 and CDR2 sequences are MNHEY and SVGAGI. The V and J ends lost 7 bases and 1 base respectively, with 11 bases between them. The CDR3 reads CASKVGGSYNSPLHF. The CDR3 DNA sequence: TGTGCCAGCAAAGTGGGAGGTTCCTATAATTCACCCCTCCACTTT.

The gene calls are TRBV6-1 and TRBJ2-1, with 8 positions matching TRBD2. The V gene's germline CDR1 is MNHNS and CDR2 SASEGT. The CDR3 extends over 11 amino acids. V shed 8 bases and J 7 bases; nucleotides not matched to a gene: 1. The CDR3 nucleotides are TGTGCCAGCCGGGGGGGAAATGAGCAGTTCTTC. Protein: CASRGGNEQFF.

V gene TRBV28 combines with J gene TRBJ2-7, with D tentatively TRBD1 (7 bases). CDR1 and CDR2 from the germline V gene are MDHEN and SYDVKM. The CDR3 is 13 residues long. Trimming shortened V by 7 bases and J by 10 bases, and 20 bases separated the two germline ends. The CDR3 protein is CASTMEGARKQYF. As DNA, the CDR3 is TGTGCCAGCACGATGGAGGGGGCGCGAAAACAGTACTTC.

The chain links TRBV18 to TRBJ2-1; D not resolved. This CDR3 has 16 amino acids. V was shortened by 3 bases and J by 9 bases, with 21 bases between the two germline ends. Germline loops: CDR1 KGHSH, CDR2 LQKENI. In DNA, the CDR3 is TGTGCCAGCTCACCTCCGTCAGTACTACTTTCTGGTGAGCAGTTCTTC. Translating gives CASSPPSVLLSGEQFF. The entire variable domain, with the rest obtained from reference TRBV18 and TRBJ2-1, is as follows: NAGVMQNPRHLVRRRGQEARLRCSPMKGHSHVYWYRQLPEEGLKFMVYLQKENIIDESGMPKERFSAEFPKEGPSILRIQQVVRGDSAAYFCASSPPSVLLSGEQFFGPGTRLTVL.

The chain joins TRBV30 to TRBJ1-2, with 8 bases lining up with TRBD1. Germline assignment: CDR1 GTSNPN and CDR2 SVGIG (reference sequence). This CDR3 has 16 residues. The V gene end was trimmed by 2 bases and the J gene end by 8 bases; junction bases not matched to a gene: 16. Written as DNA, the CDR3 is TGTGCCTGGAGTTCGGAATTGAGGGACAGGCAGTCCGGCTACACCTTC. Its protein product is CAWSSELRDRQSGYTF.

The V and J genes are TRBV29-1 and TRBJ2-7; 7 bases are shared with TRBD1. Germline V gene data show CDR1 as SQVTM and CDR2 as ANQGSEA. The CDR3 is made up of 15 amino acids. J gave up 3 bases and V 4 bases, and 12 bases lay outside the gene matches. The CDR3 coding sequence is TGCAGCGTTGTGGTCCAGGACAGGCCTCTCTACGAGCAGTACTTC. This encodes CSVVVQDRPLYEQYF.

The genes are TRBV15 and TRBJ2-7; D possibly corresponds to TRBD2 (6 bases). The germline V gene has CDR1 LNHNV and CDR2 YYDKDF (reference sequence). This CDR3 comprises 17 residues. The V and J ends lost 0 bases and 6 bases respectively, with 21 bases between them. CDR3 in DNA: TGTGCCACCAGCAGAGATCCGGTGGGGACTCCGGAAAGCGAGCAGTACTTC. It translates to CATSRDPVGTPESEQYF.